A selection of T cell receptor beta chains follows, all from one sample in a study of cytomegalovirus exposure and HLA in healthy donors. The table came from immunoSEQ multiplex PCR; TCRdb's copy has only in-frame clones and leaves some out. The repertoire holds about 130,000 clones, 70% to 85% seen once, with under 2% in the top ten. Material for sequencing was PBMCs. All receptors derive from a boy aged 10-17 years in good health and CMV-seronegative. Each CDR3 is given with its conserved first and last residue. The order of the fields is V gene, J gene, clone size, D gene, CDR3 DNA, CDR3 protein. The D gene is left open where the match is weak. Only some rows state a clone size, as once, few, many or a class for expanded clones.

TRBV4-1,TRBJ1-4,-,-,TGCGCCAGCAGCCAAGTGGGCGGGGAAGGTGAAAAACTGTTTTTT,CASSQVGGEGEKLFF
TRBV5-4,TRBJ2-1,-,TRBD1,TGTGCCAGCAGCTTGATGGGGACAGGGGAAAACAATGAGCAGTTCTTC,CASSLMGTGENNEQFF
TRBV19,TRBJ1-1,once,-,TGTGCCAGTAGCCGCGGAGTACTCGGTTCTGAAGCTTTCTTT,CASSRGVLGSEAFF
TRBV5-4,TRBJ2-4,-,TRBD1,TGTGCCAGCAGCCGGGGACAGGAAGAGGACATTCAGTACTTC,CASSRGQEEDIQYF
TRBV11-1,TRBJ2-1,-,-,TGTGCCAGCAGCTTCCTACTAGATTCCTCCTACAATGAGCAGTTCTTC,CASSFLLDSSYNEQFF
TRBV5-6,TRBJ2-5,-,-,TGTGCCAGCAGCTTGGGTTCAGAGGGAGAGACCCAGTACTTC,CASSLGSEGETQYF
TRBV9,TRBJ2-7,-,TRBD2,TGTGCCAGCAGCGTAGTGGCAGCGGGAGCCTACGAGCAGTACTTC,CASSVVAAGAYEQYF
TRBV4-1,TRBJ1-2,-,-,TGCGCCAGCAGCCAAACGACAGGACCGGGCTACACCTTC,CASSQTTGPGYTF
TRBV30,TRBJ2-3,-,TRBD1,TGTGCCTGGGGAACGGGACAGGGGACAACAGATACGCAGTATTTT,CAWGTGQGTTDTQYF
TRBV27,TRBJ1-2,-,-,TGTGCCAGCAGTTCAACCCCAGATGGCTACACCTTC,CASSSTPDGYTF
TRBV29-1,TRBJ2-2,-,TRBD2,TGCAGCGTTCTGGGACTACCGAGGACCGGGGAGCTGTTTTTT,CSVLGLPRTGELFF
TRBV19,TRBJ1-1,once,TRBD1,TGTGCCAGTAGTACGGGACAGGACTCTGAAGCTTTCTTT,CASSTGQDSEAFF
TRBV5-1,TRBJ1-2,-,-,TGCGCCAGCAGCTTGGACAGCCAGAGAACGGGCTACACCTTC,CASSLDSQRTGYTF
TRBV5-1,TRBJ1-2,-,-,TGCGCCAGCTTTAACAGGGAAAAGGACTATGGCTACACCTTC,CASFNREKDYGYTF
TRBV29-1,TRBJ2-1,-,-,TGCAGCGTTGAAAGCGGAAGCTCCTACAATGAGCAGTTCTTC,CSVESGSSYNEQFF
TRBV5-1,TRBJ2-1,-,TRBD2,TGCGCCAGCAGCGGCCGGGAAGCGGGGGGGGTTTCTGGTGAGCAGTTCTTC,CASSGREAGGVSGEQFF
TRBV4-1,TRBJ1-6,-,TRBD1,TGCGCCAGCAGCCAAGCATGGACAGGGGACAGGGGACCCCTCCACTTT,CASSQAWTGDRGPLHF
TRBV5-4,TRBJ2-1,-,TRBD2,TGTGCCAGCAGCTTGAAGACTAGCGGGAGGAATGAGCAGTTCTTC,CASSLKTSGRNEQFF
TRBV2,TRBJ2-7,-,TRBD1,TGTGCCAGCAGTGAAGACAGGGGGCTCATTTACGAGCAGTACTTC,CASSEDRGLIYEQYF
TRBV29-1,TRBJ2-7,-,-,TGCAGCGCAAACGGACAGCGCCCGGGGGAGCAGTACTTC,CSANGQRPGEQYF
TRBV10-3,TRBJ2-7,-,-,TGTGCCATCAGGACAGAGATCTCCTACGAGCAGTACTTC,CAIRTEISYEQYF
TRBV9,TRBJ1-2,-,-,TGTGCCAGCAGCGGCCTATATGGCTACACCTTC,CASSGLYGYTF
TRBV9,TRBJ2-3,-,TRBD2,TGTGCCAGCAGCGTAGACAGCGGGAGGCCCACAGATACGCAGTATTTT,CASSVDSGRPTDTQYF
TRBV5-1,TRBJ2-3,-,TRBD1,TGCGCCAGCAGCCTGGATAGACAGGGGATCACAGATACGCAGTATTTT,CASSLDRQGITDTQYF
TRBV25-1,TRBJ2-1,-,TRBD2,TGTGCCAGCAGTGAAGCTAGCGGGAGTTTGTATGAGCAGTTCTTC,CASSEASGSLYEQFF
TRBV6-5,TRBJ2-3,-,TRBD2,TGTGCCAGCAGTTACGCTAGCGGGTACACAGATACGCAGTATTTT,CASSYASGYTDTQYF
TRBV7-9,TRBJ2-3,-,TRBD1,TGTGCCAGCAGCTTACAGGGGGCAAGTACAGATACGCAGTATTTT,CASSLQGASTDTQYF
TRBV4-1,TRBJ1-6,few,-,TGCGCCAGCAGCCAAGTCTTCGGGGGTCAACCCCTCCACTTT,CASSQVFGGQPLHF
TRBV19,TRBJ1-2,-,-,TGTGCCAGTAGTATTGAACAGGGAAGGAACGGCTACACCTTC,CASSIEQGRNGYTF
TRBV19,TRBJ2-2,-,-,TGTGCCAGCAGGACATCCTACACCGGGGAGCTGTTTTTT,CASRTSYTGELFF
TRBV6-5,TRBJ2-1,-,TRBD2,TGTGCCAGCAAGAACGGGGGGTACAATGAGCAGTTCTTC,CASKNGGYNEQFF
TRBV9,TRBJ2-7,-,-,TGTGCCAGCAGCGTAGGAGGGGCGGGGGAGCAGTACTTC,CASSVGGAGEQYF
TRBV7-8,TRBJ1-2,-,-,TGTGCCAGCAGCTTAGGCTCAACAAACTATGGCTACACCTTC,CASSLGSTNYGYTF
TRBV4-3,TRBJ2-1,once,-,TGCGCCAGCAGCCTGGGGGGGGGCAGGAATGAGCAGTTCTTC,CASSLGGGRNEQFF
TRBV10-2,TRBJ2-7,-,TRBD1,TGCGCCAGCAGTGGGACAGGGGGCTACGAGCAGTACTTC,CASSGTGGYEQYF
TRBV9,TRBJ1-4,once,TRBD1,TGTGCCAGCAGCTTACAGGGGGCGGCTAATGAAAAACTGTTTTTT,CASSLQGAANEKLFF
TRBV13,TRBJ2-7,-,TRBD1,TGTGCCAGCAGCCCCAACTTTATACGGGTGGGGACAGGGTTCTCCGAGCAGTACTTC,CASSPNFIRVGTGFSEQYF
TRBV27,TRBJ1-1,-,-,TGTGCCAGCAGTTTCGGAACGGGAGGGAACACTGAAGCTTTCTTT,CASSFGTGGNTEAFF
TRBV9,TRBJ2-1,-,-,TGTGCCAGCAGCGTAGAGGGCCTACTAGCAAATGAGCAGTTCTTC,CASSVEGLLANEQFF
TRBV7-9,TRBJ2-7,-,-,TGTGCCAGCGGGCAGGGCGAGCAGTACTTC,CASGQGEQYF
TRBV23-1,TRBJ1-5,few,-,TGCGCCAGCAGGTCAGGGTCGCGCAATCAGCCCCAGCATTTT,CASRSGSRNQPQHF
TRBV18,TRBJ1-5,-,-,TGTGCCAGCTCATCACTCCACCTACAGGGCAATCAGCCCCAGCATTTT,CASSSLHLQGNQPQHF
TRBV2,TRBJ2-2,-,-,TGTGCCAGCAGAACAGGGAATTGGGACACCGGGGAGCTGTTTTTT,CASRTGNWDTGELFF